The T cell receptor (beta chain) under discussion was sequenced for a study of CD8 T cells in ankylosing spondylitis. Quantitative 5'-RACE with molecular barcodes produced the TCR beta libraries. TCRdb used MiXCR to reprocess the 5' RACE reads, holding one entry per CDR3 protein. The repertoire holds about 450,000 distinct CDR3 sequences, 20% to 30% seen once, with about 0.9% in the top ten. This clonotype was counted only a few times. Antigen unknown. Findings and caveats of the study: Reportedly, disease-linked clones are significantly enriched in ankylosing spondylitis patients' matched synovial fluid. For ankylosing spondylitis blood, a TCR beta motif of seven to nine highly homologous variants appeared characteristic. Previous work reported some of these motif variants in the synovial fluid and blood of reactive arthritis.

The clonotype originates from a male donor with ankylosing spondylitis. Material for sequencing was blood, either unsorted or a sorted T cell fraction (not recorded which).

CDR3 sequence reads: CSASRTSGPDTQYF. The CDR3 DNA follows: TGCAGTGCTTCCAGGACTAGCGGACCAGATACGCAGTATTTT. The gene calls are TRBV20-1 and TRBJ2-3; 10 nucleotides line up with TRBD2. This CDR3 has 14 residues. The germline V gene encodes CDR1 DFQATT and CDR2 SNEGSKA (reference sequence). V was clipped by 5 bases and J by 4 bases; unmatched bases: 6.